This T cell receptor beta chain derives from a study of cytomegalovirus exposure and HLA in healthy donors. Trimming cost V 0 bases and J 6 bases, with 14 bases left between them. The CDR3 has 16 residues. Germline V gene lookup returns CDR1 MNHEY and CDR2 SMNVEV (reference sequence). The PCR made use of 60 Vbeta and 13 Jbeta primers. TCRdb's table, derived via immunoSEQ multiplex PCR, lists solely in-frame clones and lacks some. The repertoire has over 40,000 clones, 72% of them found once; the top ten carry around 5.9%. This TCR was recovered from a man aged 25-45 years in good health and CMV-seronegative. Material for sequencing was PBMCs. V is TRBV27 and J is TRBJ1-4; weak D call: TRBD1 (5 bases). The CDR3 is CASSLSWQGRDEKLFF. The DNA of the CDR3 is TGTGCCAGCAGTTTATCATGGCAGGGAAGAGATGAAAAACTGTTTTTT.